One T cell receptor (beta chain) is described in this entry. It has no known antigen specificity. No base-level quality is on record; no much larger clone is a single base apart. These data come from a study of read filtering for tumor transcriptome and immune sequencing (dated by TCRdb to 2018 to 2021). Describing the broader study: The cohort was composed of roughly 18 male and roughly 15 female patients, with a mean age of around 66 years and an age range of roughly 40 to 90. TCR-region mapped reads per sample ranged from about 3.5 to 10.27 million with IR-seq versus only roughly 80 to 1273 with RNA-seq. By revised international staging, 8 or 9 patients were R-ISS I, around 15 were R-ISS II and roughly 7 were R-ISS III. The study compared TCR repertoires from targeted immune repertoire sequencing and bulk whole-transcriptome sequencing run on the same bone marrow samples. A main aim was a read-filtering strategy for immune repertoire data, specifically whether clonotypes supported by a single read should be removed. Whole-transcriptome libraries were prepared with the TruSeq RNA Access Library Prep Kit after DNase treatment. What the authors observed across the whole study: The correlation between IR-seq and RNA-seq shared clonotype proportions was increased by removal of single-read clonotypes. Compared with RNA-seq, IR-seq captured clonotypes at much greater depth and more reliably, and a smaller IR-seq throughput was enough to identify most of the shared clonotypes. Single-read clonotypes made up roughly 80% of clonotypes but about 3.5% of total reads in IR-seq, and approximately 73% of clonotypes and roughly 45% of reads in RNA-seq. Rather than purified T cells, the sorted CD138-negative fraction was a mixed bone marrow immune population.

Per the germline V gene (reference sequence), MNHNY is the CDR1 and SVGAGI is the CDR2. Taken from cysteine to phenylalanine, the CDR3 has 13 residues. Only the CDR3 portion is preserved as DNA: 39 bases, with reading frame beginning at the first base. At the junction V is shortened by 6 bases and J by 6 bases, with 12 bases in between. Starting from approximately 0.4 ug RNA, TCR libraries were constructed with the Immunoverse kit using molecular barcoded adaptors that cover the alpha/delta and beta/gamma chains. TCR library preparation used the same RNA that went into transcriptome sequencing. Sequencing of TCR libraries was carried out on an Illumina HiSeq 4000 with 2 x 150 cycles. The original methods were these. Using MiXCR, which included quality filtering and error correction, TCR reads were aligned to human V, D, J and C references and then assembled into CDR3 clonotypes. The tcR package in R was used to analyze clonotype counts and gene usage diversity. Raw mapping reads were checked after the RNA-seq reads had been mapped by STAR aligner version 2.5.3a onto the human GRCh37 genome. To test how sequencing depth affected the clonotypes detected, IR-seq fastq files were randomly downsampled with Seqtk 1.3. TCRdb cleaned the public reads at Q25 with fastp, built clones with MiXCR and kept in-frame beta chains. Every distinct CDR3 protein forms one entry, paired with its most common genes and DNA. The V and J calls shown here were made by TCRdb, not taken from the authors' results. For this sample the table gives fewer than 90,000 distinct CDR3 sequences, of which 9% to 15% were detected only once. Under 15% of the sample comes from the top ten.

Every patient had bone marrow sampled at the time of active disease. Isolation of bone marrow mononuclear cells was performed by Ficoll-Hypaque density gradient centrifugation. Myeloma plasma cells were removed and CD138-negative cells were collected by negative selection after labeling with CD138 magnetic microbeads on a MACS separator. Flow cytometry on an Attune NxT with CD138 antibodies was used to check the purity of the isolated cells. Total RNA was extracted using TRIzol reagent and was quantified on a NanoDrop spectrophotometer. Paired RNA-seq and IR-seq were performed on the CD138-negative bone marrow sample of each patient.

The receptor chain draws on TRBV6-6 and TRBJ1-3, with TRBD1 tentatively as D gene (6 bases match). Sample: a population of CD138-negative cells sorted from bone marrow. What this sample's cell subset or site label stands for: bone marrow mononuclear cells depleted of CD138+ plasma/myeloma cells by negative magnetic selection. The clonotype originates from a donor aged 40 or over with multiple myeloma. The CDR3 reads CASSPGEENTIYF. The DNA is TGTGCCAGCAGCCCAGGGGAGGAAAACACCATATATTTT.